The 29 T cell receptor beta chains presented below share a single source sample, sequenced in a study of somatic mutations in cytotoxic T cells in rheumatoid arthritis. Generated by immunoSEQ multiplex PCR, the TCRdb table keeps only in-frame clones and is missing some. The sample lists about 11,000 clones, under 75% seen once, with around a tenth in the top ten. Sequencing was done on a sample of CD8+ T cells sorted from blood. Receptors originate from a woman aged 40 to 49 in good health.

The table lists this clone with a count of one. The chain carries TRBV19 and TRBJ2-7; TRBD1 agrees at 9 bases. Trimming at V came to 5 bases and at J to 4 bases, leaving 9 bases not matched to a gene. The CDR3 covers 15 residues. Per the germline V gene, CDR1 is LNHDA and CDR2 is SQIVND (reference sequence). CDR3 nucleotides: TGTGCCAGTAGTCTGGGGACAGGGTGGGCATACGAGCAGTACTTC. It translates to CASSLGTGWAYEQYF.

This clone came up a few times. The CDR3, as DNA: TGTGCCAGCAGTGAAGGACAGGACACCTACGAGCAGTACTTC. It encodes CASSEGQDTYEQYF. The chain carries TRBV6-1 and TRBJ2-7; TRBD1 is a possible D gene (6 bases). CDR1 MNHNS and CDR2 SASEGT come from the germline V gene. Trimming took off 1 base at V and 2 bases at J, with 9 bases between the two ends. This CDR3 spans 14 amino acids.

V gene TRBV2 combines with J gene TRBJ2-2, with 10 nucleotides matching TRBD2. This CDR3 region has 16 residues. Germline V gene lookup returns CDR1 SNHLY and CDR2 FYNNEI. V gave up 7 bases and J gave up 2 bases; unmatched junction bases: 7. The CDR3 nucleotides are TGTGCCAGCAAACCACTAGCGGGGCTTAACACCGGGGAGCTGTTTTTT. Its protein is CASKPLAGLNTGELFF. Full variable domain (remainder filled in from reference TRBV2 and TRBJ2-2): EPEVTQTPSHQVTQMGQEVILRCVPISNHLYFYWYRQILGQKVEFLVSFYNNEISEKSEIFDDQFSVERPDGSNFTLKIRSTKLEDSAMYFCASKPLAGLNTGELFFGEGSRLTVL.

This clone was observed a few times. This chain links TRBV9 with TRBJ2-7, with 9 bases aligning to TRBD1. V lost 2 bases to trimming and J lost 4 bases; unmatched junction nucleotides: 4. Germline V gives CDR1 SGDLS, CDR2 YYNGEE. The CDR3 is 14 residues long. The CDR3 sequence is CASSVAGQGYEQYF. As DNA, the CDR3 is TGTGCCAGCAGCGTTGCGGGACAGGGTTACGAGCAGTACTTC.

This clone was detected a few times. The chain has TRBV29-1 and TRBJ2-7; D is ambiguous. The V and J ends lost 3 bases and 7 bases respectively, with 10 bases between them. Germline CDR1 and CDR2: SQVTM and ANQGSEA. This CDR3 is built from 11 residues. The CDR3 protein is CSVDVLGEQYF. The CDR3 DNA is TGCAGCGTTGACGTCCTCGGGGAGCAGTACTTC.

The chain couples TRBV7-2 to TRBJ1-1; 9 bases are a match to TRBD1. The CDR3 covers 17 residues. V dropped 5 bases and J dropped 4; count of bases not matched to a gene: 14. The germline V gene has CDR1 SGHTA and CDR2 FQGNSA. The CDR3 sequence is CASSLTTGGPRSTEAFF. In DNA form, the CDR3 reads TGTGCCAGCAGCCTCACCACAGGGGGCCCAAGGAGCACTGAAGCTTTCTTT.

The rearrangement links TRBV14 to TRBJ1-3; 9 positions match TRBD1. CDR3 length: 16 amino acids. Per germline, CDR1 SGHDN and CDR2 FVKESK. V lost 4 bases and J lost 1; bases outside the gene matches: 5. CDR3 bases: TGTGCCAGCAGCCTGATCGGGACAGGGTCTGGAAACACCATATATTTT. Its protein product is CASSLIGTGSGNTIYF.

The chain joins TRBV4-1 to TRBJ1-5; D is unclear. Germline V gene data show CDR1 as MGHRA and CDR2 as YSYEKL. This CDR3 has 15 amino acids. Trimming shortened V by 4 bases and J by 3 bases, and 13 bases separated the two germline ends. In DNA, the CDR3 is TGCGCCAGCAGCCGGAATCAAGACCTCAATCAGCCCCAGCATTTT. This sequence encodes CASSRNQDLNQPQHF.

The CDR3 loop is CASSFLSGSFTGELFF. The CDR3, as DNA: TGTGCCAGCAGCTTTCTCAGCGGGTCGTTCACCGGGGAGCTGTTTTTT. J is TRBJ2-2 and V is TRBV11-1; TRBD2 might be the D (6 bases). The CDR3 has 16 residues. The V gene lost 3 bases and the J gene lost 4 bases, with 15 bases spanning the gap. Germline lookup yields CDR1 SGHAT and CDR2 FQDESV (reference sequence).

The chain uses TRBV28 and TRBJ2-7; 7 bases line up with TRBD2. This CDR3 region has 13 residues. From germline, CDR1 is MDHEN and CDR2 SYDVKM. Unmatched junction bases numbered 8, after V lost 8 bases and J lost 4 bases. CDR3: CASGRDEGYEQYF. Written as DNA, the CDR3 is TGTGCCAGCGGGAGGGACGAAGGATACGAGCAGTACTTC.

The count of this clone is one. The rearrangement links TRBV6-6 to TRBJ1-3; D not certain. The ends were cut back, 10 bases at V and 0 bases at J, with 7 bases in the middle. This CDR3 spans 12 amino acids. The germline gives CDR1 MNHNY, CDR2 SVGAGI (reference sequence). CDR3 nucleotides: TGTGCCACCGTGATCTCTGGAAACACCATATATTTT. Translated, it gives CATVISGNTIYF.

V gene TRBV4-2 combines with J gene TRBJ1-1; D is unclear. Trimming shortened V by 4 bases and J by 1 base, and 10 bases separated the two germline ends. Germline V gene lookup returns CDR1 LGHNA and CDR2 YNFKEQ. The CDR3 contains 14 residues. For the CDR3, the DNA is TGTGCCAGCAGCCGCGAGCGAGCGAACACTGAAGCTTTCTTT. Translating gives CASSRERANTEAFF.

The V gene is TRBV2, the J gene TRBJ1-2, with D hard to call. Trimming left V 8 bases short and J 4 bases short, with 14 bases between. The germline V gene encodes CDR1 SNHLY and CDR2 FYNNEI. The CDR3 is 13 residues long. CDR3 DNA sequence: TGTGCCAGCTCGGGCATCTACGCCTATGGCTACACCTTC. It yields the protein CASSGIYAYGYTF.

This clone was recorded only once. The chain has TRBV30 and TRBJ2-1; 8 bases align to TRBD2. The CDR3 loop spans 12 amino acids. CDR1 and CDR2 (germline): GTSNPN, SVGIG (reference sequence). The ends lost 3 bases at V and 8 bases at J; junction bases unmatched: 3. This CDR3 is CAWSVGGDEQFF. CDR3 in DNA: TGTGCCTGGAGCGTCGGGGGGGATGAGCAGTTCTTC.

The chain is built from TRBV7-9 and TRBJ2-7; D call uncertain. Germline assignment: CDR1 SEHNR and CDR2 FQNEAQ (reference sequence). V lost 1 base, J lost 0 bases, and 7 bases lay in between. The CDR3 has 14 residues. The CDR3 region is CASSLEAASYEQYV. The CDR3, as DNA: TGTGCCAGCAGCTTAGAGGCGGCCTCCTACGAGCAGTACGTC.

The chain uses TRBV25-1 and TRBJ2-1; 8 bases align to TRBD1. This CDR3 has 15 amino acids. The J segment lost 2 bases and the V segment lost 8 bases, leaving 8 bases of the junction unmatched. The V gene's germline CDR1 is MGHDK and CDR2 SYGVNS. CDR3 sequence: CASGPTGAPYNEQFF. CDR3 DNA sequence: TGTGCCAGCGGACCGACAGGGGCCCCCTACAATGAGCAGTTCTTC.

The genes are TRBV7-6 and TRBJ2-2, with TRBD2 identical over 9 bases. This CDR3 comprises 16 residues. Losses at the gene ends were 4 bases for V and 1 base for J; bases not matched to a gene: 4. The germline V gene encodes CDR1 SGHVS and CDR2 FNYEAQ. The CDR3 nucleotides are TGTGCCAGCAGCTCCTTAGCGGGGGAGAACACCGGGGAGCTGTTTTTT. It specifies CASSSLAGENTGELFF.

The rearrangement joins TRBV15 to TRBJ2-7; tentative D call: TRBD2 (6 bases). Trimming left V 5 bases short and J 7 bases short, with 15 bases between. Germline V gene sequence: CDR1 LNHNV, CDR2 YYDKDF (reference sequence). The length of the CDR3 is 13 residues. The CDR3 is CATSGLEGVEQYF. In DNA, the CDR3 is TGTGCCACCAGCGGTTTGGAGGGTGTGGAGCAGTACTTC.

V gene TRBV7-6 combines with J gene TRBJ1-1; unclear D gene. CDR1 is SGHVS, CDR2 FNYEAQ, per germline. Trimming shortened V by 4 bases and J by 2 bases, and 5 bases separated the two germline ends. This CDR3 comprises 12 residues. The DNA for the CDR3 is TGTGCCAGCAGCTCATCCAACACTGAAGCTTTCTTT. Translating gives CASSSSNTEAFF. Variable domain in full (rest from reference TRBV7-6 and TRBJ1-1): GAGVSQSPRYKVTKRGQDVALRCDPISGHVSLYWYRQALGQGPEFLTYFNYEAQQDKSGLPNDRFSAERPEGSISTLTIQRTEQRDSAMYRCASSSSNTEAFFGQGTRLTVV.

CDR3 DNA sequence: TGTGCCAGCAGCGTAGGTCTTAGCGGGATATACGAGCAGTACTTC. Translation gives CASSVGLSGIYEQYF. V is TRBV9 and J is TRBJ2-7, with 8 bases identical to TRBD2. The germline V gene has CDR1 SGDLS and CDR2 YYNGEE. The CDR3 has 15 residues. V was clipped by 0 bases and J by 4 bases; unmatched bases: 6.

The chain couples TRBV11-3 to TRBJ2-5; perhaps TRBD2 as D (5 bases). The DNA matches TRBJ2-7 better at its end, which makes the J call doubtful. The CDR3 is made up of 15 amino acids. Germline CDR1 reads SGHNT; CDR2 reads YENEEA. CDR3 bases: TGTGCCAGCAGCTTATTCGGGAACCCCTCCTACGAGCAGTACTTC. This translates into CASSLFGNPSYEQYF.

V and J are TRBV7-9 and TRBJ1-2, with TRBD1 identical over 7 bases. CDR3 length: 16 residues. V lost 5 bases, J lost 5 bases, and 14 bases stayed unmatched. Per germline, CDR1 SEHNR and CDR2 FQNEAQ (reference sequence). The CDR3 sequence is CASSAPRTGSSYGYTF. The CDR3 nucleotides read TGTGCCAGCAGCGCCCCCCGGACAGGCTCCTCTTATGGCTACACCTTC.

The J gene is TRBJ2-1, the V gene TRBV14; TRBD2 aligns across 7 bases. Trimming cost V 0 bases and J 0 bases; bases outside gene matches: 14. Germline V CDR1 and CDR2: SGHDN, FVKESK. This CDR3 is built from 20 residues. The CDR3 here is CASSQDIARASGSSYNEQFF. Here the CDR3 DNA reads TGTGCCAGCAGCCAAGATATAGCTCGGGCTAGCGGAAGCTCCTACAATGAGCAGTTCTTC.

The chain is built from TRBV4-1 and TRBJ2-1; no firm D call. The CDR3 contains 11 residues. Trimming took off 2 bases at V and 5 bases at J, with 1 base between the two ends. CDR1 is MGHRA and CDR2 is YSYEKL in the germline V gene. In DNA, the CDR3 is TGCGCCAGCAGCCAACACAATGAGCAGTTCTTC. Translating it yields CASSQHNEQFF.

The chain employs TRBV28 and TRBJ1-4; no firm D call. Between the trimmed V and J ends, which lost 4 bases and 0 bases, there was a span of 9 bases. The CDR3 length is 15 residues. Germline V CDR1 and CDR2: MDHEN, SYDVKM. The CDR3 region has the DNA TGTGCCAGCAGTTCATCTTCAACAACTAATGAAAAACTGTTTTTT. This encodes CASSSSSTTNEKLFF.

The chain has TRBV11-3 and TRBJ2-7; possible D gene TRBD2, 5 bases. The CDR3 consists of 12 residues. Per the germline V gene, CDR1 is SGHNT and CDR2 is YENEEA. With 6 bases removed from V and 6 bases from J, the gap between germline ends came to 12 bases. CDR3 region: CASSPGSPEQYF. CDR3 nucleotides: TGTGCCAGCAGTCCGGGAAGCCCCGAGCAGTACTTC. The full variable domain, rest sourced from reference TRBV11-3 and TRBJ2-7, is EAGVVQSPRYKIIEKKQPVAFWCNPISGHNTLYWYLQNLGQGPELLIRYENEEAVDDSQLPKDRFSAERLKGVDSTLKIQPAELGDSAVYLCASSPGSPEQYFGPGTRLTVT.

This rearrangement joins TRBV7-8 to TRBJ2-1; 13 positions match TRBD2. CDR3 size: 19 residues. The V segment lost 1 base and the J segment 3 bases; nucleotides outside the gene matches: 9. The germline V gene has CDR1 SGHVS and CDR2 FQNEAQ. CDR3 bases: TGTGCCAGCAGCTTAGAGGTGACTAGCGGGGGGTATGGCTACAATGAGCAGTTCTTC. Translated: CASSLEVTSGGYGYNEQFF.

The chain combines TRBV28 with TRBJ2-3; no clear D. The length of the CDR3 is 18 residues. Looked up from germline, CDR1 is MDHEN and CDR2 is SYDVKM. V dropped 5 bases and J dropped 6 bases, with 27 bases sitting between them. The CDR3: CASSTNPPGLRHMDTQYF. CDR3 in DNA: TGTGCCAGCAGTACGAACCCCCCCGGCCTTCGACATATGGATACGCAGTATTTT.

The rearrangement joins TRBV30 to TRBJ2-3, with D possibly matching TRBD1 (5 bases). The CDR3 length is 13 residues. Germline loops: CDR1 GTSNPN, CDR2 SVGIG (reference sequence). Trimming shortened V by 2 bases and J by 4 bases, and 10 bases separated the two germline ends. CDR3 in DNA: TGTGCCTGGAGTTTACAGGAGCCAGATACGCAGTATTTT. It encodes CAWSLQEPDTQYF.